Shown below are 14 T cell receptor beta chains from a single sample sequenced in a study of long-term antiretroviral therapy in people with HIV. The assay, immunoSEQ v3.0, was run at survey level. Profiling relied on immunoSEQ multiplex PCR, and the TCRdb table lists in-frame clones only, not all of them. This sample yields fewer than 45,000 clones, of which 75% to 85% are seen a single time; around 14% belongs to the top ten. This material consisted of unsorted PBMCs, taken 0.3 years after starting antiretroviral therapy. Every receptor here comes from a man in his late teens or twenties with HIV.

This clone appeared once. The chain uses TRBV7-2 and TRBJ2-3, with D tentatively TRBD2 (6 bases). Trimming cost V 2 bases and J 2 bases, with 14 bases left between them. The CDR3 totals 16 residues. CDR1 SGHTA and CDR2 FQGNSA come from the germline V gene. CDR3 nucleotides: TGTGCCAGCAGCTTAAACGCGGGAAGCTACACAGATACGCAGTATTTT. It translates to CASSLNAGSYTDTQYF.

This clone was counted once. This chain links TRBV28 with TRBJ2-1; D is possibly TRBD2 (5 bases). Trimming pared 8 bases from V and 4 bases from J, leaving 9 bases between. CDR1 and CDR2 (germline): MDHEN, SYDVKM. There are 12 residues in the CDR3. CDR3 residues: CASAGGYNEQFF. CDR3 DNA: TGTGCCAGCGCGGGCGGTTACAATGAGCAGTTCTTC.

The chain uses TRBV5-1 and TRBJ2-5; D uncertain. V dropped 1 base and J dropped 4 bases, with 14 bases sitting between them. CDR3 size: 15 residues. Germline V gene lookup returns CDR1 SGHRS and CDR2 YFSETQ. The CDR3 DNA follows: TGCGCCAGCAGCTTGATGTCCGGAGTAGCAGAGACCCAGTACTTC. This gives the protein CASSLMSGVAETQYF.

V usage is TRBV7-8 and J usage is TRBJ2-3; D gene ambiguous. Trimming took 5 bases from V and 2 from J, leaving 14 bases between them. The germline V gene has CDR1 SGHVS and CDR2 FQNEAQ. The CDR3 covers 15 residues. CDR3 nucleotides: TGTGCCAGCAGCCCGGTGGGGTTCAACACAGATACGCAGTATTTT. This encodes CASSPVGFNTDTQYF.

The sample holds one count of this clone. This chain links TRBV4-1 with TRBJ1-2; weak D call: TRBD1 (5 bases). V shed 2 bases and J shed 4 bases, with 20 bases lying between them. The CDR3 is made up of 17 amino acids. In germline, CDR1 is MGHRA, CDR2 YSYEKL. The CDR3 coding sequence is TGCGCCAGCAGCCAACCCCGGGGCAGGGCAACCATCTATGGCTACACCTTC. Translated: CASSQPRGRATIYGYTF.

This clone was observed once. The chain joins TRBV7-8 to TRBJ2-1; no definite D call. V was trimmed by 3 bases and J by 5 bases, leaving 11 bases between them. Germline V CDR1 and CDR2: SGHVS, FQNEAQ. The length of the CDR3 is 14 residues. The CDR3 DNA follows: TGTGCCAGCAGCTTTGTAGGGCTGCACAATGAGCAGTTCTTC. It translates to CASSFVGLHNEQFF.

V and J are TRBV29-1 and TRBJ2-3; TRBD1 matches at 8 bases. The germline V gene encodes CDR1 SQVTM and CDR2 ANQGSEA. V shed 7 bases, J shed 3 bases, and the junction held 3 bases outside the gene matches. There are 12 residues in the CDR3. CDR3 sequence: CSGQGRTDTQYF. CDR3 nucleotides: TGCAGCGGACAGGGGAGGACAGATACGCAGTATTTT.

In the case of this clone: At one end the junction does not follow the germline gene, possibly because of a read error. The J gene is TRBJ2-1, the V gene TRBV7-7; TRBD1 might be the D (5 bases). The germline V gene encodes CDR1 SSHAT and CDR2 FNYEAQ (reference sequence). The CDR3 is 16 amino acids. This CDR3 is CASSPAGLGVRNEQFF. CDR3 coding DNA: TGTGCTAGCAGCCCAGCCGGGTTAGGGGTAAGGAATGAGCAGTTCTTC.

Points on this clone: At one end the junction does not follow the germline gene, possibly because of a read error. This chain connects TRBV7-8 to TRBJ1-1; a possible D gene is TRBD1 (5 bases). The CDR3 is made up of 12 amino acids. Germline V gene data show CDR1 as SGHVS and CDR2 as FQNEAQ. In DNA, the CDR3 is TGTGCCAGCAGCTATGGACACGGGAGGCTCCTCTTT. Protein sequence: CASSYGHGRLLF.

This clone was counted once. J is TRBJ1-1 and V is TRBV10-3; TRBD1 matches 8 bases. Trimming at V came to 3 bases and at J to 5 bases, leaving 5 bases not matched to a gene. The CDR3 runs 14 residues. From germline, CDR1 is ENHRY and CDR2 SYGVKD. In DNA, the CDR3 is TGTGCCATCAGTGACTCAGGGGGCGGAACTGAAGCTTTCTTT. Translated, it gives CAISDSGGGTEAFF.

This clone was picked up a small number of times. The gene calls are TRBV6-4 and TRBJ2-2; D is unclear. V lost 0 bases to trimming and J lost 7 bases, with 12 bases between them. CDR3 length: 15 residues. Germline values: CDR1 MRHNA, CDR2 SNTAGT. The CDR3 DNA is TGTGCCAGCAGTGACTCTAGAAGGGCCGACGGGGAGCTGTTTTTT. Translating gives CASSDSRRADGELFF.

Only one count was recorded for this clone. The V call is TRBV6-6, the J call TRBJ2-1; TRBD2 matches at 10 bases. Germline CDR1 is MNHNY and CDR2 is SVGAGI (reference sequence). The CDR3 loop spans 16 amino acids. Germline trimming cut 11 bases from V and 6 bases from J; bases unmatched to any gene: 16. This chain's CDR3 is CAAWGQREGPGNEQFF. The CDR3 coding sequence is TGTGCCGCCTGGGGACAGCGGGAGGGCCCCGGCAATGAGCAGTTCTTC.

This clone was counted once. CDR3 region: CASSLKGTSGAFF. The CDR3 DNA follows: TGTGCCAGCAGCTTAAAAGGGACAAGCGGAGCTTTCTTT. This chain links TRBV5-4 with TRBJ1-1, with D perhaps TRBD1 (6 bases). The CDR3 totals 13 residues. Germline V gene data show CDR1 as SGHNT and CDR2 as YYREEE (reference sequence). V lost 2 bases to trimming and J lost 10 bases, with 15 bases between them.

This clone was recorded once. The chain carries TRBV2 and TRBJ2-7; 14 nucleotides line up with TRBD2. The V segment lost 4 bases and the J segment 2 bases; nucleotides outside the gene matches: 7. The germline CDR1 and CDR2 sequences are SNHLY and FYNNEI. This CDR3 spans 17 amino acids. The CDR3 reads CASSAGLAGGGAYEQYF. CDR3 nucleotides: TGTGCCAGCAGTGCCGGACTAGCGGGGGGCGGCGCCTACGAGCAGTACTTC.